Listed below are T cell receptor beta chains from one sample, sequenced in a study of breast tumors, draining lymph nodes, adjacent tissues. TCRdb independently ran MiXCR on the multiplex PCR reads; one entry per CDR3 protein. The table includes under 150,000 distinct CDR3 sequences, approximately 22% detected once. The sequenced sample was axillary lymph node tissue. The origin of the receptors is a female donor with breast cancer. Some clones in this sample may be carry-over from other donors' samples. CDR3s include the opening cysteine and the closing phenylalanine or tryptophan. A D gene is named only where the DNA matches it firmly. Clone size is given for some rows only: seen once, a few or many times, or a class if the clone is expanded.

TRBJ1-2 many TRBD1 TRBV10-1 CASSEGGQGGYTF TGCGCCAGCAGTGAGGGGGGACAGGGAGGCTACACCTTC
TRBJ1-4 - - TRBV11-1 CASNQGEKLFF TGTGCCAGCAACCAGGGAGAAAAACTGTTTTTT
TRBJ1-4 many - TRBV30 CAWSVRGEKLFF TGTGCCTGGAGTGTACGAGGAGAAAAACTGTTTTTT
TRBJ1-5 many TRBD1 TRBV30 CAWSGGTGDQPQHF TGTGCCTGGAGTGGGGGGACAGGAGATCAGCCCCAGCATTTT
TRBJ2-2 - - TRBV7-2 CASSLEGGALGVSGELFF TGTGCCAGCAGCTTAGAGGGGGGGGCGCTCGGAGTTTCCGGGGAGCTGTTTTTT
TRBJ2-3 few TRBD2 TRBV28 CASSTTGGGRAGYF TGTGCCAGCAGTACTACGGGCGGCGGGAGGGCCGGGTATTTT
TRBJ2-7 many - TRBV20-1 CSANSAQSYEQYF TGCAGTGCTAATTCAGCCCAGTCCTACGAGCAGTACTTC
TRBJ2-7 many TRBD2 TRBV20-1 CSANPGTRNMGEQYF TGCAGCGCTAACCCCGGGACTAGAAACATGGGCGAGCAGTACTTC
TRBJ2-1 many - TRBV7-6 CASSPQVRNEQFF TGTGCCAGCAGCCCACAGGTCCGTAATGAGCAGTTCTTC
TRBJ1-6 many TRBD1 TRBV9 CASSVGAGGYSPLHF TGTGCCAGCAGCGTAGGGGCAGGGGGCTATTCACCCCTCCACTTT
TRBJ1-2 - - TRBV28 CASSETGGLYGYTF TGTGCCAGCAGTGAGACAGGAGGGCTCTATGGCTACACCTTC
TRBJ1-2 - TRBD1 TRBV4-2 CASSQGDRGFGGYTF TGTGCCAGCAGCCAAGGGGACAGGGGCTTCGGTGGCTACACCTTC
TRBJ1-4 many - TRBV10-2 CATSLSTNEKLFF TGCGCCACCTCCTTATCCACTAATGAAAAACTGTTTTTT
TRBJ1-2 many - TRBV9 CASSGTAGADGYTF TGTGCCAGCAGCGGAACAGCAGGAGCAGATGGCTACACCTTC
TRBJ2-2 - TRBD2 TRBV30 CAWRGAGGWTGELFF TGTGCCTGGAGGGGAGCGGGAGGGTGGACCGGGGAGCTGTTTTTT
TRBJ2-1 many TRBD2 TRBV28 CASSPLRAGRYNEQFF TGTGCCAGCAGTCCCCTTCGAGCGGGAAGGTACAATGAGCAGTTCTTC
TRBJ2-7 - - TRBV10-3 CAISESTGVSSYEQYF TGTGCCATCAGTGAGTCAACCGGCGTTAGCTCCTACGAGCAGTACTTC
TRBJ1-1 few - TRBV4-1 CASNRDGLTEAFF TGCGCCAGCAACCGGGACGGTCTCACTGAAGCTTTCTTT
TRBJ1-2 - - TRBV5-6 CASGATWVDYGYTF TGTGCCAGCGGCGCAACATGGGTGGACTATGGCTACACCTTC
TRBJ2-6 many - TRBV6-5 CASSSTAAGANVLTF TGTGCCAGCAGTTCTACAGCGGCTGGGGCCAACGTCCTGACTTTC
TRBJ2-6 - TRBD2 TRBV4-2 CASNGGGSGANVLTF TGTGCCAGCAACGGGGGGGGCTCTGGGGCCAACGTCCTGACTTTC
TRBJ2-1 few TRBD2 TRBV6-5 CASRALAGGPNEQFF TGTGCCAGCAGAGCCCTAGCGGGAGGGCCCAATGAGCAGTTCTTC
TRBJ2-4 - TRBD2 TRBV28 CASSLGGAKNIQYF TGTGCCAGCAGTTTGGGGGGGGCCAAAAACATTCAGTACTTC
TRBJ2-1 - - TRBV28 CASNERRASSSYNEQFF TGTGCCAGCAACGAACGGAGGGCCTCGAGCTCCTACAATGAGCAGTTCTTC
TRBJ2-5 many TRBD2 TRBV7-9 CASSRTSGTETQYF TGTGCCAGCAGCCGGACTAGCGGGACAGAGACCCAGTACTTC
TRBJ2-3 - - TRBV27 CASSSGRLSTDTQYF TGTGCCAGCAGTTCGGGGCGTCTCAGCACAGATACGCAGTATTTT
TRBJ2-3 many - TRBV6-5 CASSRRTTTDTQYF TGTGCCAGCAGTAGGCGGACTACAACAGATACGCAGTATTTT